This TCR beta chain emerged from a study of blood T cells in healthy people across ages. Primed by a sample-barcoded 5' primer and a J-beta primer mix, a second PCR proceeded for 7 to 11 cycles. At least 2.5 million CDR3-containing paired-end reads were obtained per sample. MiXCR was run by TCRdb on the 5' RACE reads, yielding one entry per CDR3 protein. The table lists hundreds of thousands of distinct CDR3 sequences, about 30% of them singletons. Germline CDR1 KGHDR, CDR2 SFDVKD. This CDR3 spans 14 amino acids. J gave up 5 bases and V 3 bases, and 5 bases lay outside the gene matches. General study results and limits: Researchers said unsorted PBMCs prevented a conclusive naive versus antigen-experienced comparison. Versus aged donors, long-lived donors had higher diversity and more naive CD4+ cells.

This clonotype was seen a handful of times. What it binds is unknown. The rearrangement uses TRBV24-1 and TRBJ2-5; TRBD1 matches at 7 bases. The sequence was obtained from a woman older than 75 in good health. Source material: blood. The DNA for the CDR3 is TGTGCCACCAGTGATCCGACAGGGACGGAGACCCAGTACTTC. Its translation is CATSDPTGTETQYF.